This TCR beta chain was profiled in a study of regulatory T cells in long-lasting Graves disease. Time point in this sample: newly diagnosed GD, antithyroid drugs for less than 3 months. Isolated PBMC RNA provided the starting material for the TCR library. This clonotype was detected many times. Libraries of TCR beta came from iRepertoire HTBI primers plus Arm-PCR of CDR3 regions. TCRdb ran MiXCR on the multiplex PCR reads and lists one entry per CDR3 protein. This sample yields about 420,000 distinct CDR3 sequences, of which around 17% are seen a single time; 20% to 25% belongs to the top ten. Germline CDR1 and CDR2: MDHEN and SYDVKM. The CDR3 runs to 14 residues. Trimming left V 6 bases short and J 3 bases short, with 15 bases between. The data were also submitted as part of a second study, on T cells in Graves' hyperthyroidism and ophthalmopathy.

This sequence originates from a woman aged 18 to 35 with Graves disease. The sequencing used peripheral blood mononuclear cells (PBMCs), collected at new diagnosis, from a patient treated with antithyroid drugs. The V gene is TRBV28, the J gene TRBJ2-7, with a possible D match to TRBD2 (5 bases). The CDR3 here is CASSGGQPRYEQYF. The CDR3 nucleotides read TGTGCCAGCAGCGGCGGGCAACCGCGCTACGAGCAGTACTTC. Full variable domain (rest looked up from reference TRBV28 and TRBJ2-7): DVKVTQSSRYLVKRTGEKVFLECVQDMDHENMFWYRQDPGLGLRLIYFSYDVKMKEKGDIPEGYSVSREKKERFSLILESASTNQTSMYLCASSGGQPRYEQYFGPGTRLTVT.